The source of this TCR beta chain is a study of human T cells and chemical hapten exposure. The wider study: Small pooled library volume differences mainly caused per-sample TCR yield variation.

The length of the CDR3 is 16 residues. The ends were cut back, 5 bases at V and 0 bases at J, with 11 bases in the middle. From germline, CDR1 is MDHEN and CDR2 SYDVKM. Described time point: healthy volunteer bleed at 2 weeks. RNA extraction used unfractionated whole blood as the source of total RNA. Unique molecular identifiers were linked by the library to individual cDNA molecules. Per the original methods: Per sample, the median was approximately 100,000 TCRs, with values from roughly 25,000 to 750,000. TCRdb fed the RACE reads into MiXCR, producing one record per CDR3 protein. None of the V and J calls come from the authors' own analysis; TCRdb made them. The sample yields about 47,000 distinct CDR3 sequences, 4% to 4.5% seen once.

Sequencing input: whole blood. The TCR originated in a human donor in good health. Some clones in this sample may be carry-over from other donors' samples. This chain joins TRBV28 and TRBJ2-6, with unresolved D. CDR3 DNA: TGTGCCAGCAGTCGTCGGGCCCTCTCTGGGGCCAACGTCCTGACTTTC. This codes for CASSRRALSGANVLTF.